Each of the 32 T cell receptor beta chains below was sequenced from the same sample in a study of T cells in Graves' hyperthyroidism and ophthalmopathy. It was RNA transcripts that yielded the amplified TCR beta CDR3 regions. First-round RT-PCR with HTBI primers amplified the TCR CDR3 region. MiXCR, applied by TCRdb to the multiplex PCR reads, yields one record per CDR3 protein. The sample contains over 300,000 distinct CDR3 sequences, roughly an eighth of which appear only once. What was sequenced was blood. The receptors were sampled from a woman aged 40 to 49 with Graves' ophthalmopathy.

This clonotype turned up a few times. The chain combines TRBV4-1 with TRBJ1-5, with TRBD1 as a possible D gene (5 bases). The ends were cut back, 3 bases at V and 1 base at J, with 10 bases in the middle. Germline lookup yields CDR1 MGHRA and CDR2 YSYEKL. The CDR3 runs to 15 residues. Here the CDR3 reads CASSQSGLSNQPQHF. In nucleotides, the CDR3 is TGCGCCAGCAGCCAGTCAGGGTTAAGCAATCAGCCCCAGCATTTT.

This clonotype appeared many times. The chain recombines TRBV28 with TRBJ2-4, with 9 bases that match TRBD2. CDR1 MDHEN and CDR2 SYDVKM come from the germline V gene. The CDR3 contains 21 residues. V gave up 2 bases and J gave up 6 bases; unmatched junction bases: 23. The CDR3 protein is CASSLRGGRAFLARQGNIQYF. In DNA, the CDR3 is TGTGCCAGCAGTTTACGTGGCGGGAGGGCCTTCCTTGCCAGACAAGGAAACATTCAGTACTTC.

This clonotype came up many times. The J gene is TRBJ2-7, the V gene TRBV7-9; 7 nucleotides line up with TRBD1. Germline V CDR1 and CDR2: SEHNR, FQNEAQ (reference sequence). V shed 5 bases and J 0 bases; nucleotides not matched to a gene: 7. This CDR3 has 15 amino acids. The CDR3 DNA reads as TGTGCCAGCAGCATAGACAGGGCGTACTCCTACGAGCAGTACTTC. It codes for CASSIDRAYSYEQYF. The full variable domain, with the rest looked up from reference TRBV7-9 and TRBJ2-7, is DTGVSQNPRHKITKRGQNVTFRCDPISEHNRLYWYRQTLGQGPEFLTYFQNEAQLEKSRLLSDRFSAERPKGSFSTLEIQRTEQGDSAMYLCASSIDRAYSYEQYFGPGTRLTVT.

This clonotype appeared a few times. This chain links TRBV3-1 with TRBJ1-1, with TRBD1 as a possible D gene (6 bases). Germline V lookup: CDR1 LGHDT, CDR2 YNNKEL (reference sequence). V was trimmed by 4 bases and J by 3 bases, leaving 24 bases between them. The CDR3 length is 18 residues. The CDR3 loop is CASSRQRQARGLDTEAFF. The CDR3 region has the DNA TGTGCCAGCAGCCGACAAAGACAGGCCCGGGGTTTGGACACTGAAGCTTTCTTT.

This clonotype was detected many times. J is TRBJ2-7 and V is TRBV20-1, with TRBD1 matching over 7 bases. This CDR3 spans 12 amino acids. With V trimmed by 6 bases and J by 1 base, 3 bases remained unmatched. CDR1 and CDR2 (germline): DFQATT, SNEGSKA (reference sequence). Written as DNA, the CDR3 is TGCAGTGCGCAGGGACAGTCCTACGAGCAGTACTTC. Encoded protein: CSAQGQSYEQYF.

This clonotype was picked up many times. J is TRBJ2-1 and V is TRBV19, with TRBD1 identical over 7 bases. Trimming removed 7 bases from V and 4 bases from J; junction bases left unmatched: 7. The CDR3 covers 14 residues. Germline lookup yields CDR1 LNHDA and CDR2 SQIVND (reference sequence). CDR3 sequence: CASKGDSAYNEQFF. The CDR3 DNA reads as TGTGCCAGTAAGGGGGACAGCGCATACAATGAGCAGTTCTTC.

In its sample, this clonotype was seen many times. The rearrangement joins TRBV5-1 to TRBJ1-1; D is unresolved. Germline-derived CDR1 and CDR2 are SGHRS and YFSETQ. V dropped 4 bases and J dropped 1 base, with 11 bases sitting between them. The CDR3 length is 14 residues. CDR3 nucleotides: TGCGCCAGCAGCGTACCGGGTCCGAACACTGAAGCTTTCTTT. It is translated as CASSVPGPNTEAFF.

There are a few counts of this clonotype. V and J are TRBV20-1 and TRBJ2-7; TRBD1 aligns across 7 bases. This CDR3 contains 15 residues. V dropped 4 bases and J dropped 6; count of bases not matched to a gene: 15. Germline V gene data show CDR1 as DFQATT and CDR2 as SNEGSKA (reference sequence). CDR3 nucleotide sequence: TGCAGTGCTACAAATCAAGACAGGGCCCGTGGCGAGCAGTACTTC. Protein: CSATNQDRARGEQYF.

This clonotype was detected a few times. The chain has TRBV20-1 and TRBJ2-7; 10 bases match TRBD1. Germline CDR1 and CDR2: DFQATT and SNEGSKA (reference sequence). The CDR3 sequence is 14 residues long. Trimming cost V 4 bases and J 6 bases; bases outside gene matches: 9. Written as DNA, the CDR3 is TGCAGTGCTATAAGGACAGGGGGAACGTCCGAGCAGTACTTC. It codes for CSAIRTGGTSEQYF.

V usage is TRBV9 and J usage is TRBJ2-1; TRBD2 agrees at 7 bases. V lost 0 bases and J lost 2; bases outside the gene matches: 8. CDR3 length equals 17 residues. Germline loops: CDR1 SGDLS, CDR2 YYNGEE. CDR3 amino acids: CASSVGRGGATYNEQFF. CDR3 sequence (DNA): TGTGCCAGCAGCGTAGGAAGGGGAGGGGCAACCTACAATGAGCAGTTCTTC.

This clonotype was recorded a few times. This could be a read error, since a much larger clone is one nucleotide away. The gene calls are TRBV11-2 and TRBJ1-1; D unresolved. V was clipped by 5 bases and J by 7 bases, with 14 bases between them. The CDR3 is made up of 13 amino acids. CDR1 SGHAT and CDR2 FQNNGV come from the germline V gene. The CDR3 nucleotides read TGTGCCAGCAGCGCCCGTGTGTACGGTGAAGCTTTCTTT. Translated: CASSARVYGEAFF.

The chain recombines TRBV20-1 with TRBJ1-5, with a tentative D call TRBD1 (5 bases). Germline CDR1 DFQATT, CDR2 SNEGSKA (reference sequence). The V gene lost 1 base and the J gene lost 4 bases, with 14 bases spanning the gap. This CDR3 has 15 amino acids. The CDR3 region is CSARAGEGENQPQHF. DNA of the CDR3: TGCAGTGCTAGAGCGGGAGAAGGGGAGAATCAGCCCCAGCATTTT.

There are many counts of this clonotype. The chain links TRBV12-5 to TRBJ1-1, with D possibly matching TRBD1 (5 bases). V was clipped by 0 bases and J by 5 bases, with 10 bases between them. There are 14 residues in the CDR3. Germline assignment: CDR1 LGHNT and CDR2 FRNRAP. The CDR3 region is CASGLVGGSTEAFF. Written as DNA, the CDR3 is TGTGCTAGTGGTTTGGTGGGGGGGTCAACTGAAGCTTTCTTT.

In its sample, this clonotype was seen many times. This chain uses TRBV7-9 with TRBJ1-2; D ambiguous. Germline CDR1 is SEHNR and CDR2 is FQNEAQ (reference sequence). The CDR3 is 14 residues long. Trimming removed 1 base at V and 6 bases at J, with 12 bases between. CDR3 residues: CASSLGAQSDGYTF. The DNA for the CDR3 is TGTGCCAGCAGCTTAGGGGCCCAGTCCGATGGCTACACCTTC.

Regarding this clonotype: Possible read error: a much larger clone is one base away. The V call is TRBV29-1, the J call TRBJ1-1; D is possibly TRBD1 (5 bases). The CDR3 spans 12 residues. Looked up from germline, CDR1 is SQVTM and CDR2 is ANQGSEA. CDR3 DNA: TGCAGCGTTATTCGGACGGACACTGGAGCTTTCTTT. Translation gives CSVIRTDTGAFF.

The table lists this clonotype with a few counts. V is TRBV20-1 and J is TRBJ2-1; no clear D gene. CDR3 size: 12 residues. Trimming left V 5 bases short and J 9 bases short, with 14 bases between. In germline, CDR1 is DFQATT, CDR2 SNEGSKA (reference sequence). This CDR3 is CSAPDGFSEQFF. CDR3 DNA: TGCAGTGCTCCCGACGGATTTAGTGAGCAGTTCTTC.

This clonotype was counted at least ten times. The chain is built from TRBV7-2 and TRBJ1-2; D is uncertain. Germline CDR1 is SGHTA and CDR2 is FQGNSA. Trimming pared 1 base from V and 0 bases from J, leaving 9 bases between. CDR3 size: 15 residues. CDR3 coding DNA: TGTGCCAGCAGCTTAGAAGCAGTAACTAACTATGGCTACACCTTC. This sequence encodes CASSLEAVTNYGYTF.

As concerns this clonotype: Possible read error: a much larger clone is one base away. This sequence joins TRBV2 and TRBJ1-6; D not certain. In germline, CDR1 is SNHLY, CDR2 FYNNEI. The V and J ends lost 7 bases and 5 bases respectively, with 12 bases between them. This CDR3 has 14 residues. This CDR3 is CASTAEANNSPLHF. CDR3 sequence (DNA): TGTGCCAGCACAGCAGAGGCGAATAATTCACCCCTCCACTTT.

In its sample, this clonotype was seen many times. The chain links TRBV12-3 or TRBV12-4 to TRBJ1-5, with 9 bases identical to TRBD1. The CDR3 runs 15 residues. Germline trimming cut 2 bases from V and 4 bases from J; bases unmatched to any gene: 3. The CDR3 coding sequence is TGTGCCAGCAGTTTATTTGGACAGGGGAATCAGCCCCAGCATTTT. This sequence encodes CASSLFGQGNQPQHF.

This clonotype was observed at least ten times. V gene TRBV11-3 combines with J gene TRBJ2-7; TRBD1 aligns across 8 bases. Unmatched junction bases numbered 1, after V lost 1 base and J lost 2 bases. This CDR3 contains 14 residues. Germline-derived CDR1 and CDR2 are SGHNT and YENEEA. The CDR3 coding sequence is TGTGCCAGCAGCTTAGCGACAGGGGCCTACGAGCAGTACTTC. Its protein product is CASSLATGAYEQYF.

DNA for the CDR3: TGTGCCAGCAGTACTGACATATGGGGTGAAAAACTGTTTTTT. It specifies CASSTDIWGEKLFF. This sequence joins TRBV6-1 and TRBJ1-4; no definite D call. CDR1 is MNHNS, CDR2 SASEGT, per germline. The CDR3 totals 14 residues. V was clipped by 5 bases and J by 7 bases, with 14 bases between them.

Only a few counts were recorded for this clonotype. This chain links TRBV13 with TRBJ1-2; unclear D gene. Trimming left V 0 bases short and J 1 base short, with 9 bases between. Germline V lookup: CDR1 PRHDT, CDR2 FYEKMQ (reference sequence). The CDR3 is 15 amino acids. The CDR3 DNA is TGTGCCAGCAGCTTAGGCAGAAGCTTTAACTATGGCTACACCTTC. It yields the protein CASSLGRSFNYGYTF.

This clonotype was counted ten times or more. The V and J genes are TRBV27 and TRBJ1-5, with D unclear. V shed 5 bases and J shed 2 bases, with 16 bases lying between them. Germline CDR1 reads MNHEY; CDR2 reads SMNVEV (reference sequence). This CDR3 is 16 amino acids long. CDR3 residues: CASSPDGVVGNQPQHF. The CDR3 bases are TGTGCCAGCAGTCCCGACGGGGTGGTTGGCAATCAGCCCCAGCATTTT.

This clonotype was seen at least ten times. The rearrangement uses TRBV7-9 and TRBJ2-1; a possible D gene is TRBD2 (6 bases). Trimming stripped 5 bases from V and 5 bases from J, with 16 bases between. Germline assignment: CDR1 SEHNR and CDR2 FQNEAQ (reference sequence). CDR3 length equals 15 residues. As DNA, the CDR3 is TGTGCCAGCAGCCGGCGTGGTGGGAGGAACAATGAGCAGTTCTTC. Its protein is CASSRRGGRNNEQFF.

The J gene is TRBJ2-7, the V gene TRBV18; 10 bases match TRBD2. Germline CDR1 is KGHSH and CDR2 is LQKENI. With V trimmed by 6 bases and J by 2 bases, 4 bases remained unmatched. This CDR3 spans 14 amino acids. The CDR3 bases are TGTGCCAGCTCGGATCTAGCGGGAGCCTACGAGCAGTACTTC. Its translation is CASSDLAGAYEQYF.

The chain carries TRBV3-1 and TRBJ1-6; no reliable D call. The V end was cut by 4 bases, the J end by 8 bases, with 12 bases between. CDR1 and CDR2 from the germline V gene are LGHDT and YNNKEL (reference sequence). The CDR3 spans 14 residues. For the CDR3, the DNA is TGTGCCAGCAGCCCCCGGGCCTCCCATTCACCCCTCCACTTT. Amino acids: CASSPRASHSPLHF.

Many counts were recorded for this clonotype. This chain joins TRBV20-1 and TRBJ1-4; D is ambiguous. The CDR3 length is 17 residues. Trimming left V 5 bases short and J 4 bases short, with 23 bases between. Per the germline V gene, CDR1 is DFQATT and CDR2 is SNEGSKA (reference sequence). CDR3: CSAAPPPGSHNNEKLFF. The CDR3 region has the DNA TGCAGTGCTGCGCCTCCCCCTGGAAGCCATAATAATGAAAAACTGTTTTTT.

As to this clonotype: A junction boundary mismatches the germline segment, possibly from a read error. The genes are TRBV20-1 and TRBJ1-2; TRBD1 aligns across 7 bases. Germline V gene sequence: CDR1 DFQATT, CDR2 SNEGSKA (reference sequence). The CDR3 is 14 amino acids. CDR3 in amino acids: CSARRVDRSYGHTF. The CDR3, as DNA: TGCAGTGCTAGGAGGGTGGACAGGAGCTATGGCCACACCTTC.

Many counts were recorded for this clonotype. The chain uses TRBV2 and TRBJ1-5; D remains unclear. Germline V CDR1 and CDR2: SNHLY, FYNNEI. The V and J ends lost 3 bases and 0 bases respectively, with 15 bases between them. CDR3 length: 17 residues. The CDR3 nucleotides read TGTGCCAGCAGTGATTTCCCCGGCACTTATAGCAATCAGCCCCAGCATTTT. This encodes CASSDFPGTYSNQPQHF.

There are many counts of this clonotype. This chain links TRBV20-1 with TRBJ2-1; 11 positions agree with TRBD2. The CDR3 sequence is 18 residues long. V lost 3 bases to trimming and J lost 3 bases; unmatched junction nucleotides: 13. Germline values: CDR1 DFQATT, CDR2 SNEGSKA (reference sequence). The CDR3: CSASDPELAGDNYNEQFF. CDR3 coding DNA: TGCAGTGCTAGCGATCCCGAACTAGCGGGGGATAACTACAATGAGCAGTTCTTC.

This clonotype was observed at least ten times. The chain links TRBV9 to TRBJ2-3, with D uncertain. This CDR3 is 14 amino acids long. The V end was cut by 4 bases, the J end by 0 bases, with 9 bases between. CDR1 and CDR2 (germline): SGDLS, YYNGEE. As DNA, the CDR3 is TGTGCCAGCAGCCTCTTGTCTAGCACAGATACGCAGTATTTT. Translation gives CASSLLSSTDTQYF.

This clonotype was found many times. This chain joins TRBV6-1 and TRBJ2-5, with no clear D. Trimming took 5 bases from V and 5 from J, leaving 15 bases between them. The germline V gene has CDR1 MNHNS and CDR2 SASEGT. This CDR3 spans 14 amino acids. CDR3: CASSRTLTAETQYF. The CDR3, as DNA: TGTGCCAGCAGTAGGACCCTCACGGCGGAGACCCAGTACTTC.